Listed here are 20 T cell receptor beta chains from one sample, sequenced in a study of cytomegalovirus exposure and HLA in healthy donors. Researchers ran the PCR with 60 Vbeta and 13 Jbeta primers. Clones were read by immunoSEQ multiplex PCR, and TCRdb kept only the in-frame ones, dropping some. The data show about 65,000 clones, about 72% seen once. Material: PBMCs. These receptors all stem from a girl aged 10 to 17 in good health and CMV-seropositive.

The rearrangement uses TRBV5-1 and TRBJ1-1, with 8 bases matching TRBD1. CDR1 is SGHRS and CDR2 is YFSETQ in the germline V gene. With 4 bases clipped from V and 6 bases from J, the junction kept 14 bases outside the gene matches. The CDR3 is 16 residues long. CDR3 coding DNA: TGCGCCAGCAGCCCGTCCCCCGACAGGGGTACCGCTGAAGCTTTCTTT. It specifies CASSPSPDRGTAEAFF.

This chain uses TRBV19 with TRBJ1-5, with D uncertain. Germline CDR1 reads LNHDA; CDR2 reads SQIVND (reference sequence). The CDR3 has 14 amino acids. Trimming removed 3 bases from V and 3 bases from J, with 9 bases in between. CDR3 in DNA: TGTGCCAGTAGTATGGAACGGGTCAATCAGCCCCAGCATTTT. Residues: CASSMERVNQPQHF. Drawing the rest from reference TRBV19 and TRBJ1-5, the complete variable domain is DGGITQSPKYLFRKEGQNVTLSCEQNLNHDAMYWYRQDPGQGLRLIYYSQIVNDFQKGDIAEGYSVSREKKESFPLTVTSAQKNPTAFYLCASSMERVNQPQHFGDGTRLSIL.

V usage is TRBV5-1 and J usage is TRBJ2-7; 8 bases are shared with TRBD2. Germline V CDR1 and CDR2: SGHRS, YFSETQ. The CDR3 is 15 residues long. Trimming took 0 bases from V and 2 from J; bases not matched to a gene: 4. DNA of the CDR3: TGCGCCAGCAGCTTGGTTCTAGCGGGCGCCTACGAGCAGTACTTC. This sequence encodes CASSLVLAGAYEQYF.

This rearrangement joins TRBV5-4 to TRBJ1-1; perhaps TRBD1 as D (5 bases). Germline assignment: CDR1 SGHNT and CDR2 YYREEE (reference sequence). CDR3 size: 14 residues. Trimming stripped 4 bases from V and 1 base from J, with 11 bases between. The CDR3 coding sequence is TGTGCCAGCAGCGCAAGGGGTCCGAACACTGAAGCTTTCTTT. Its protein product is CASSARGPNTEAFF.

This clone turned up a few times. The chain recombines TRBV6-1 with TRBJ1-5; D unresolved. Trimming removed 5 bases from V and 11 bases from J, with 22 bases in between. The CDR3 sequence is 15 residues long. Germline CDR1 MNHNS, CDR2 SASEGT. CDR3 in DNA: TGTGCCAGCAGTCGGGATTCCGGGAGCAATGGGGCCCAGCATTTT. Translating gives CASSRDSGSNGAQHF.

The rearrangement joins TRBV4-3 to TRBJ2-2; TRBD2 matches at 10 bases. This CDR3 has 17 residues. Germline lookup yields CDR1 LGHNA and CDR2 YSLEER. The ends lost 4 bases at V and 5 bases at J; junction bases unmatched: 10. This chain's CDR3 is CASSRIIAGGRTGELFF. The CDR3 DNA reads TGCGCCAGCAGCCGTATTATAGCGGGAGGAAGAACCGGGGAGCTGTTTTTT.

The V gene is TRBV28, the J gene TRBJ1-1, with 7 bases lining up with TRBD1. V lost 3 bases to trimming and J lost 1 base; unmatched junction nucleotides: 8. Germline CDR1 reads MDHEN; CDR2 reads SYDVKM. The CDR3 sequence is 16 residues long. The CDR3 protein is CASSLPNRGRNTEAFF. The CDR3, as DNA: TGTGCCAGCAGTTTGCCTAACAGGGGCCGGAACACTGAAGCTTTCTTT.

The gene calls are TRBV10-3 and TRBJ2-3, with TRBD2 as a possible D gene (5 bases). This CDR3 spans 11 amino acids. V was clipped by 10 bases and J by 3 bases, with 8 bases between them. Per germline, CDR1 ENHRY and CDR2 SYGVKD. CDR3 sequence (DNA): TGTGCCACCGAGGGTACAGATACGCAGTATTTT. Its translation: CATEGTDTQYF.

This clone was detected a few times. The chain employs TRBV10-3 and TRBJ1-4; 9 nucleotides agree with TRBD1. This CDR3 spans 13 amino acids. Germline CDR1 reads ENHRY; CDR2 reads SYGVKD. The trim removed 6 bases at V and 10 bases at J, leaving 6 bases unmatched. CDR3: CAISRDREGKLFF. CDR3 bases: TGTGCCATCAGCCGGGACAGGGAGGGAAAACTGTTTTTT.

This clone was recorded a few times. In DNA, the CDR3 is TGTGCCAGCAGTGTAGTTAATGAGCAGTTCTTC. Amino acid sequence: CASSVVNEQFF. The chain is built from TRBV2 and TRBJ2-1; no clear D. Trimming removed 4 bases at V and 7 bases at J, with 5 bases between. The CDR3 totals 11 residues. Germline lookup yields CDR1 SNHLY and CDR2 FYNNEI.

The chain recombines TRBV29-1 with TRBJ2-3; D unresolved. Germline V gene sequence: CDR1 SQVTM, CDR2 ANQGSEA. This CDR3 has 13 amino acids. V lost 3 bases, J lost 0 bases, and 7 bases lay in between. The CDR3 DNA sequence: TGCAGCGTTGAGAGTGAGAGCACAGATACGCAGTATTTT. This translates into CSVESESTDTQYF.

The V call is TRBV11-2, the J call TRBJ2-3; the D gene is possibly TRBD1 (7 bases). This CDR3 spans 15 amino acids. CDR1 SGHAT and CDR2 FQNNGV come from the germline V gene. Trimming pared 8 bases from V and 7 bases from J, leaving 22 bases between. The CDR3 region is CASGGGAGGLNTQYF. In DNA form, the CDR3 reads TGTGCCAGCGGTGGCGGGGCAGGGGGGTTAAATACGCAGTATTTT.

The chain uses TRBV5-6 and TRBJ2-3; 10 nucleotides agree with TRBD2. Germline CDR1 is SGHDT and CDR2 is YYEEEE. J lost 1 base, V lost 5 bases, and 7 bases had no gene match. This CDR3 spans 16 amino acids. CDR3 coding DNA: TGTGCCAGCAGAGGAGTTGGGACTAGCGGCACAGATACGCAGTATTTT. Encoded protein: CASRGVGTSGTDTQYF.

This clone is a singleton in its sample. V is TRBV6-6 and J is TRBJ2-7; D is undetermined. Germline V gives CDR1 MNHNY, CDR2 SVGAGI (reference sequence). The V and J ends lost 0 bases and 5 bases respectively, with 8 bases between them. This CDR3 comprises 13 residues. CDR3 DNA sequence: TGTGCCAGCAGTTACTCGAGGCCCGACGAGCAGTACTTC. Translation gives CASSYSRPDEQYF.

This clone was observed a few times. The chain joins TRBV6-1 to TRBJ2-2; 7 bases fit TRBD1. V shed 3 bases, J shed 4 bases, and the junction held 5 bases outside the gene matches. The CDR3 has 15 amino acids. Germline CDR1 MNHNS, CDR2 SASEGT. The CDR3 bases are TGTGCCAGCAGTGAGGTCTCAGGGGGCACCGGGGAGCTGTTTTTT. Translating gives CASSEVSGGTGELFF.

On this clone itself: Relative to the germline gene, one junction end is altered; a read error may explain this. CDR3 nucleotide sequence: TGTGCTAGCAGCTTAGCCCAGGGTGGGTCCTACGAGCAGTACTTC. Translating it yields CASSLAQGGSYEQYF. The chain combines TRBV7-7 with TRBJ2-7; possibly TRBD1 for D (5 bases). Germline CDR1 reads SSHAT; CDR2 reads FNYEAQ (reference sequence). The length of the CDR3 is 15 residues.

V and J are TRBV30 and TRBJ1-1, with 7 bases identical to TRBD1. This CDR3 contains 12 residues. Germline loops: CDR1 GTSNPN, CDR2 SVGIG (reference sequence). The ends lost 8 bases at V and 4 bases at J; junction bases unmatched: 7. This CDR3 reads CAGDSPATEAFF. The CDR3 bases are TGTGCCGGGGACAGTCCGGCCACTGAAGCTTTCTTT. Variable domain in full (rest from reference TRBV30 and TRBJ1-1): SQTIHQWPATLVQPVGSPLSLECTVEGTSNPNLYWYRQAAGRGLQLLFYSVGIGQISSEVPQNLSASRPQDRQFILSSKKLLLSDSGFYLCAGDSPATEAFFGQGTRLTVV.

The rearrangement uses TRBV5-1 and TRBJ2-2; TRBD2 aligns across 12 bases. Trimming cost V 4 bases and J 2 bases; bases outside gene matches: 6. This CDR3 comprises 17 residues. Germline V CDR1 and CDR2: SGHRS, YFSETQ. CDR3 sequence reads: CASSPGLAGINTGELFF. The DNA for the CDR3 is TGCGCCAGCAGCCCCGGACTAGCGGGGATAAACACCGGGGAGCTGTTTTTT.

V gene TRBV10-1 combines with J gene TRBJ2-2, with D perhaps TRBD2 (6 bases). This CDR3 comprises 13 residues. Germline lookup yields CDR1 WNHNN and CDR2 SYGVQD (reference sequence). V lost 6 bases, J lost 7 bases, and 12 bases lay in between. CDR3 nucleotide sequence: TGCGCCAGCAGCGGAGCGGGCAACGGGGAGCTGTTTTTT. This encodes CASSGAGNGELFF.

The chain couples TRBV4-3 to TRBJ2-3, with D perhaps matching TRBD2 (5 bases). The germline CDR1 and CDR2 sequences are LGHNA and YSLEER. The CDR3 is made up of 18 amino acids. Between the trimmed V and J ends, which lost 4 bases and 4 bases, there was a span of 24 bases. CDR3 protein: CASSPPPTGEGMPDTQYF. For the CDR3, the DNA is TGCGCCAGCAGCCCCCCCCCGACCGGAGAGGGAATGCCAGATACGCAGTATTTT.